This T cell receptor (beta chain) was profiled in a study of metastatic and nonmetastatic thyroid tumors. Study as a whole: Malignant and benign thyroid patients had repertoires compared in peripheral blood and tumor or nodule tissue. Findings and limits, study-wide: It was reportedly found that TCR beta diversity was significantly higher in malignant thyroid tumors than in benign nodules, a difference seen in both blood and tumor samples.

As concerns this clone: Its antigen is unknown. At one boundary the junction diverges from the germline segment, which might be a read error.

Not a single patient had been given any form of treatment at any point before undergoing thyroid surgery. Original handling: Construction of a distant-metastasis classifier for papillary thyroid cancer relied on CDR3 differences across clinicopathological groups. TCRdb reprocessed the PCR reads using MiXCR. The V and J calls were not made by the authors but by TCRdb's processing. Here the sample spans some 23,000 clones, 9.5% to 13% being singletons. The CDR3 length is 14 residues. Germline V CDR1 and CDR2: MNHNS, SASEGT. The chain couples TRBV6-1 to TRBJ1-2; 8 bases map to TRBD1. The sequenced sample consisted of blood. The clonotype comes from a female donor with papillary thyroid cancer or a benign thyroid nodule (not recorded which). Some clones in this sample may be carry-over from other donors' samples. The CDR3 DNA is TGTGCCAGCAGTCGGGGGACAGGAGTCTATTGCTACACCTTC. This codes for CASSRGTGVYCYTF.